A single TCR beta chain is shown here with its context. Its antigen remains unknown. The data stem from a study of T cell responses to AZD1222 COVID-19 vaccine. Across the study: Some second doses came at about 4 weeks and others at about 12 weeks; these were pooled.

Only in-frame clones appear in the TCRdb table, and some are missing; sequencing was by immunoSEQ multiplex PCR. The data hold more than 75,000 clones, with roughly 88% observed a single time. The study's findings and limits: The peak T cell response came first, and repertoires were sampled only after it. Females made up more of the donors, who were largely white British, and clonal diversity may have come out too low.

CDR3 size: 15 residues. V lost 2 bases, J lost 2 bases, and 8 bases stayed unmatched. In germline, CDR1 is GTSNPN, CDR2 SVGIG (reference sequence). This sample comprised peripheral blood, obtained on day 0 of AZD1222 vaccination. The clonotype originates from an adult in good health. The chain employs TRBV30 and TRBJ1-2, with 7 bases matching TRBD1. The CDR3 is CAWSIMGQMNYGYTF. DNA of the CDR3: TGTGCCTGGAGTATCATGGGACAGATGAACTATGGCTACACCTTC. Together with reference TRBV30 and TRBJ1-2, the CDR3 gives the full variable domain: SQTIHQWPATLVQPVGSPLSLECTVEGTSNPNLYWYRQAAGRGLQLLFYSVGIGQISSEVPQNLSASRPQDRQFILSSKKLLLSDSGFYLCAWSIMGQMNYGYTFGSGTRLTVV.